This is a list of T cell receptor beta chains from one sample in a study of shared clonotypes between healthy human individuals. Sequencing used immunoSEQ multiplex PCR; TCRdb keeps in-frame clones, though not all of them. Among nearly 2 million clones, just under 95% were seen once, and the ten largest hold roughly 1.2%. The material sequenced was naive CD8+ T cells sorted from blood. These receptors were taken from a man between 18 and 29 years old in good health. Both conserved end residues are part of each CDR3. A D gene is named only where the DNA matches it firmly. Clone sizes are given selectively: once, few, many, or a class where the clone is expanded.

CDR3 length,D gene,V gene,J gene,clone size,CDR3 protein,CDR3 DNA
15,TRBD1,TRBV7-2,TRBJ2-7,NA,CASSLKGATFYEQYF,TGTGCCAGCAGCTTAAAGGGGGCAACGTTCTACGAGCAGTACTTC
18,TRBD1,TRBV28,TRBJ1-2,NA,CASSSLMERTGVNYGYTF,TGTGCCAGCAGTTCGTTAATGGAGAGGACAGGGGTCAACTATGGCTACACCTTC
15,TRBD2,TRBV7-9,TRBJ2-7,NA,CASIPSGRGSYEQYF,TGTGCCAGCATCCCGAGCGGGAGAGGGTCCTACGAGCAGTACTTC
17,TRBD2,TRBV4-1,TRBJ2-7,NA,CASSQDRLAGKVYEQYF,TGCGCCAGCAGCCAAGACCGACTAGCGGGCAAGGTGTACGAGCAGTACTTC
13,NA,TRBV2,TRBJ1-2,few,CASSPQRDYGYTF,TGTGCCAGCAGCCCACAGAGAGACTATGGCTACACCTTC
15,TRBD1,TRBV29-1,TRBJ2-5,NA,CSVVGTGGDWETQYF,TGCAGCGTTGTAGGGACAGGGGGTGACTGGGAGACCCAGTACTTC
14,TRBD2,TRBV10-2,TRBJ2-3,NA,CASTLAGGPNTQYF,TGCGCCAGCACACTAGCGGGAGGGCCGAATACGCAGTATTTT
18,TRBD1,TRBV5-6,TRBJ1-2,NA,CASSLERVQGARDYGYTF,TGTGCCAGCAGCTTGGAGAGGGTGCAGGGGGCGAGGGACTATGGCTACACCTTC
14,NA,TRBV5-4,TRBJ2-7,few,CASSLDGVSYEQYF,TGTGCCAGCAGCTTGGATGGGGTGTCCTACGAGCAGTACTTC
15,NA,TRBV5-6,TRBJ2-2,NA,CASSLLPPNTGELFF,TGTGCCAGCAGCCTCCTCCCCCCGAACACCGGGGAGCTGTTTTTT
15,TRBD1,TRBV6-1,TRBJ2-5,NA,CASSDGTGNQETQYF,TGTGCCAGCAGTGACGGGACAGGGAACCAAGAGACCCAGTACTTC
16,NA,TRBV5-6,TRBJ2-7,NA,CASSLSTQGWAYEQYF,TGTGCCAGCAGCTTGTCCACACAGGGATGGGCTTACGAGCAGTACTTC
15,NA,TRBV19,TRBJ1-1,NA,CASSRIGDLATEAFF,TGTGCCAGTAGTAGGATAGGAGACCTAGCCACTGAAGCTTTCTTT
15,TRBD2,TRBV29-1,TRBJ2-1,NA,CSGKASGSSYNEQFF,TGCAGCGGGAAAGCTAGCGGGAGTTCCTACAATGAGCAGTTCTTC
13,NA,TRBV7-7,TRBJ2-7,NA,CASSHGVSYEQYF,TGTGCTAGCAGCCACGGGGTATCCTACGAGCAGTACTTC
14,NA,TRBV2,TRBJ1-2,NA,CASSEGASRDGYTF,TGTGCCAGCAGTGAAGGGGCCTCCAGGGATGGCTACACCTTC
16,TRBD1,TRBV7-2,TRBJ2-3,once,CASSRFGQGPTDTQYF,TGTGCCAGCAGCCGTTTTGGACAGGGCCCCACAGATACGCAGTATTTT
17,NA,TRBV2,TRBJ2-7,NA,CASSEQGPVSYFYEQYF,TGTGCCAGCAGTGAACAGGGGCCTGTATCTTACTTCTACGAGCAGTACTTC
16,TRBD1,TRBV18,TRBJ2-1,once,CASSETDRGLYNEQFF,TGTGCCAGCTCAGAGACCGACAGGGGTTTATACAATGAGCAGTTCTTC
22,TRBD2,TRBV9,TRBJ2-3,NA,CASSVPTPGLAGGPPSTDTQYF,TGTGCCAGCAGCGTCCCCACGCCGGGACTAGCGGGAGGGCCTCCTAGCACAGATACGCAGTATTTT
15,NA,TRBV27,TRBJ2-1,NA,CASSLLGGSYNEQFF,TGTGCCAGCAGTTTATTGGGCGGCTCCTACAATGAGCAGTTCTTC
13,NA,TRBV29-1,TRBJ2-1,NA,CSVVDVGYNEQFF,TGCAGCGTTGTAGATGTGGGGTACAATGAGCAGTTCTTC
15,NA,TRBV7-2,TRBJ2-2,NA,CASSSEGANTGELFF,TGTGCCAGCAGCTCGGAGGGGGCAAACACCGGGGAGCTGTTTTTT
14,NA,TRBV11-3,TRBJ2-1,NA,CASSHRDSINEQFF,TGTGCCAGCAGCCACCGGGACTCCATCAATGAGCAGTTCTTC
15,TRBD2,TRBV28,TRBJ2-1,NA,CASSPGASGEDEQFF,TGTGCCAGCAGCCCCGGGGCTAGCGGCGAGGATGAGCAGTTCTTC
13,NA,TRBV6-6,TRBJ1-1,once,CASRVTDNTEAFF,TGTGCCAGCAGGGTGACAGACAACACTGAAGCTTTCTTT
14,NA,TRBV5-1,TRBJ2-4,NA,CASSPSGAKNIQYF,TGCGCCAGCAGCCCGTCAGGAGCCAAAAACATTCAGTACTTC
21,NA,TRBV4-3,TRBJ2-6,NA,CASSLVQGKGKEWLRANVLTF,TGCGCCAGCAGCCTAGTCCAGGGCAAGGGGAAGGAATGGCTGAGAGCCAACGTCCTGACTTTC
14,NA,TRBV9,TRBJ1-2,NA,CASSTESGNRGYTF,TGTGCCAGCAGCACCGAATCAGGGAATCGGGGCTACACCTTC
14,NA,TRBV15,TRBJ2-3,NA,CATSRAGVTDTQYF,TGTGCCACCAGCAGGGCCGGGGTCACAGATACGCAGTATTTT
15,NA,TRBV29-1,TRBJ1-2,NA,CSVEGLTGYEYGYTF,TGCAGCGTTGAGGGGTTGACTGGTTATGAATATGGCTACACCTTC
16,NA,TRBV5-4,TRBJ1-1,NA,CASSPPGFVLNTEAFF,TGTGCCAGCAGCCCCCCCGGGTTTGTGCTGAACACTGAAGCTTTCTTT
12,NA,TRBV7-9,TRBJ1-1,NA,CASSLGAGEAFF,TGTGCCAGCAGCTTGGGGGCGGGTGAAGCTTTCTTT
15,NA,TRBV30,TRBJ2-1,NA,CAWNSVDGATNEQFF,TGTGCCTGGAATTCAGTGGACGGGGCCACCAATGAGCAGTTCTTC
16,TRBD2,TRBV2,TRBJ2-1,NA,CASPAASGDYYNEQFF,TGTGCCAGCCCGGCGGCTAGCGGGGACTACTACAATGAGCAGTTCTTC
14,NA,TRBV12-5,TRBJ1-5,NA,CASAYIDSNQPQHF,TGTGCTAGTGCTTATATAGATAGCAATCAGCCCCAGCATTTT
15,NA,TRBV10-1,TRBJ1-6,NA,CASTSGAIGYSPLHF,TGCGCCAGCACCAGCGGGGCGATCGGGTATTCACCCCTCCACTTT
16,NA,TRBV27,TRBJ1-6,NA,CASSLSSFGDNSPLHF,TGTGCCAGCAGTTTATCGAGTTTCGGAGACAATTCACCCCTCCACTTT
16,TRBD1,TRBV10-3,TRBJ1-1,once,CAIRKGQGEFSTEAFF,TGTGCCATCAGAAAAGGACAGGGGGAGTTTTCCACTGAAGCTTTCTTT
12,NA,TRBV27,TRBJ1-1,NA,CASSFWGTEAFF,TGTGCCAGCAGTTTTTGGGGAACTGAAGCTTTCTTT
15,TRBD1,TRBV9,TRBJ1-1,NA,CASSELQGRNTEAFF,TGTGCCAGCAGCGAACTACAGGGGCGGAACACTGAAGCTTTCTTT
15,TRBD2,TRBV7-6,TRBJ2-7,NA,CASSSVLAGTYEQYF,TGTGCCAGCAGCTCAGTACTAGCGGGGACCTACGAGCAGTACTTC
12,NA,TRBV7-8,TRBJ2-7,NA,CASSLAIYEQYF,TGTGCCAGCAGCTTAGCGATCTACGAGCAGTACTTC
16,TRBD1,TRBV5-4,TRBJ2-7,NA,CASSSYRDRPSYEQYF,TGTGCCAGCAGCTCTTACCGGGACAGGCCCTCCTACGAGCAGTACTTC
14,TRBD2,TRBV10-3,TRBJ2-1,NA,CAISGTSGSNEQFF,TGTGCCATCAGCGGGACTAGCGGGAGCAATGAGCAGTTCTTC
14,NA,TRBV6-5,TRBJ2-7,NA,CASSYSEGSYEQYF,TGTGCCAGCAGTTACTCCGAGGGTTCCTACGAGCAGTACTTC
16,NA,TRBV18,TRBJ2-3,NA,CASSPPRGTSTDTQYF,TGTGCCAGCTCACCACCGAGAGGGACGTCCACAGATACGCAGTATTTT
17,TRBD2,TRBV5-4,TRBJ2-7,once,CASSLVTSGGRNYEQYF,TGTGCCAGCAGCTTGGTCACTAGCGGGGGCCGGAACTACGAGCAGTACTTC
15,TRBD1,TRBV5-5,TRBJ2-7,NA,CASSIMDRASYEQYF,TGTGCCAGCAGCATCATGGACAGGGCCTCCTACGAGCAGTACTTC
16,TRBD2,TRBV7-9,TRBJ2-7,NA,CASSSTSGRAFYEQYF,TGTGCCAGCAGCTCAACTAGCGGGAGGGCCTTCTACGAGCAGTACTTC
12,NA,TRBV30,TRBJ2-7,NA,CAWSVHSNEQYF,TGTGCCTGGAGTGTACATAGCAACGAGCAGTACTTC
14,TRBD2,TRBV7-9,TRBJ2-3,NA,CAGSGGRAPDTQYF,TGTGCCGGGTCCGGCGGGAGGGCCCCAGATACGCAGTATTTT
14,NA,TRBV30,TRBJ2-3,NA,CAWSAKGAWDTQYF,TGTGCCTGGAGTGCGAAGGGAGCTTGGGATACGCAGTATTTT
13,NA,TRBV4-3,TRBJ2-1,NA,CASSQGPASEQFF,TGCGCCAGCAGCCAAGGCCCCGCAAGTGAGCAGTTCTTC